This T cell receptor beta chain was documented in a study of metastatic and nonmetastatic thyroid tumors (TCRdb year 2020). Regarding the study in general: The researchers compared repertoires between peripheral blood samples and tumor or nodule tissue samples from patients with malignant or benign thyroid disease.

Paper-wide results and their limitations: In both blood and tumor samples, TCR beta diversity was reported to be significantly higher in malignant tumors than in benign nodules.

Before undergoing thyroid surgery, none of the patients had been given any kind of treatment. Patient clinical samples collected from about 2011 to 2019 were retrospectively analysed using T-cell receptor beta sequencing. Libraries were prepared through PCR. Data came from an Illumina HiSeq 4000. High-throughput sequencing was used to profile the TCR beta-chain CDR3 region of each patient. Per the authors' processing: The researchers built a classifier to tell apart papillary thyroid cancer patients with distant metastasis, based on CDR3 differences among clinicopathological groups. The Shannon index was used to measure repertoire diversity, and the Morisita-Horn index was used to measure how similar tumor and blood repertoires were. TCRdb redid the processing of the public reads, applying fastp at Q25 and MiXCR, and retained in-frame beta chains. Clone size and V and J calls follow TCRdb, not the original study. The sample contains roughly 16,000 clones, around a sixth of them found a single time. Of the sample, roughly 17% is held by the ten largest clones.

As regards this clone: Its cognate antigen has yet to be identified. Base quality data are lacking; no much larger clone is found one base away.

Sequencing was performed on blood. The sequence was collected from a female donor with papillary thyroid cancer or a benign thyroid nodule (not recorded which). Some clones in this sample may be carry-over from other donors' samples.

The CDR3 corresponds to CASSPVGPYNEQFF. The DNA sequence is TGTGCCAGCAGTCCAGTGGGCCCCTACAATGAGCAGTTCTTC. The chain is assembled from TRBV12-3 or TRBV12-4 and TRBJ2-1; the D gene cannot be resolved reliably. Trimming at the junction amounts to 5 bases on V and 2 bases on J, and the germline ends lie 10 bases apart. From cysteine to phenylalanine, the CDR3 is 14 amino acids long. Only the CDR3 DNA is retained, 42 bases long and in frame from the first base.